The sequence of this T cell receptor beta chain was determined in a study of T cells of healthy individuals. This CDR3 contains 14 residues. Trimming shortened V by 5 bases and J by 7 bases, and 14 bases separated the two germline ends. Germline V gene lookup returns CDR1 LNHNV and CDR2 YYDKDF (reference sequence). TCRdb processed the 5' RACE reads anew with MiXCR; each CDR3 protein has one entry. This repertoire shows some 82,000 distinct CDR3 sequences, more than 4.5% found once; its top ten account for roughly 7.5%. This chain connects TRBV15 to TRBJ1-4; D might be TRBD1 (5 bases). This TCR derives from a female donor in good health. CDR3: CATSGPGPLEKLFF. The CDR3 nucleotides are TGTGCCACCAGCGGACCGGGACCCCTTGAAAAACTGTTTTTT.